What follows are 5 T cell receptor beta chains derived from one specimen sequenced in a study of early T cells in non-severe SARS-CoV-2 infection. Using its own MiXCR run on the 5' RACE reads, TCRdb lists one record per CDR3 protein. Among more than 65,000 distinct CDR3 sequences, about an eighth were seen once, and the ten largest hold around 1.3%. Material: whole blood. All receptors derive from an adult who was a healthcare worker with PCR-confirmed SARS-CoV-2 infection or an uninfected control (not recorded which).

This clonotype appeared many times. This chain uses TRBV27 with TRBJ1-1; D not certain. Trimming stripped 3 bases from V and 7 bases from J, with 6 bases between. This CDR3 has 11 amino acids. Germline lookup yields CDR1 MNHEY and CDR2 SMNVEV (reference sequence). The CDR3 sequence: CASSFGGEAFF. The DNA for the CDR3 is TGTGCCAGCAGTTTTGGTGGTGAAGCTTTCTTT.

This clonotype has ten or more counts. The chain has TRBV27 and TRBJ1-1; D uncertain. This CDR3 is 15 amino acids long. The germline V gene has CDR1 MNHEY and CDR2 SMNVEV (reference sequence). Trimming took off 4 bases at V and 5 bases at J, with 17 bases between the two ends. The CDR3 spells CASSSPSGSRTEAFF. DNA of the CDR3: TGTGCCAGCAGTTCCCCCTCGGGGAGCCGGACTGAAGCTTTCTTT.

In its sample, this clonotype was seen many times. The chain has TRBV12-1 and TRBJ2-7; the DNA was not compared with TRBD1, the D call given in the table. TRBV12-1 is a known pseudogene. The CDR3 is 16 amino acids. CDR3 nucleotide sequence: TGTGCCAGCAGCTTTGGAGGTTCAGGGGGCTGCTACGAGCAGTACTTC. Translation gives CASSFGGSGGCYEQYF.

Ten or more counts support this clonotype. V and J are TRBV20-1 and TRBJ1-6; D might be TRBD1 (6 bases). Per germline, CDR1 DFQATT and CDR2 SNEGSKA (reference sequence). This CDR3 region has 13 residues. V was pared by 2 bases and J by 9 bases, with 11 bases between. The CDR3 loop is CSARNQGGSPLHF. The CDR3 nucleotides are TGCAGTGCTAGAAACCAAGGGGGTTCACCCCTCCACTTT.

There are many counts of this clonotype. The gene calls are TRBV7-9 and TRBJ2-1, with D perhaps being TRBD1 or TRBD2 (5 bases each). CDR3 length: 15 residues. Germline CDR1 and CDR2: SEHNR and FQNEAQ (reference sequence). Trimming cost V 3 bases and J 2 bases, with 11 bases left between them. The CDR3, as DNA: TGTGCCAGCAGCTTCGAGGGGACGACCTACAATGAGCAGTTCTTC. This gives the protein CASSFEGTTYNEQFF.